The 15 T cell receptor beta chains in this list originate from one sample, sequenced in a study of cytomegalovirus exposure and HLA in healthy donors. Use of 60 Vbeta and 13 Jbeta primers characterized the PCR. The assay was immunoSEQ multiplex PCR, and TCRdb's table has in-frame clones only and misses some. The sample holds 80,000 to 100,000 clones, roughly 80% seen once. The sequenced sample was PBMCs. The receptors derive from a man in his forties or fifties in good health and CMV-seropositive.

This clone appeared a few times. This chain uses TRBV4-3 with TRBJ2-5; 8 bases match TRBD2. The J call may not be correct, given that the DNA end is closer to TRBJ2-7. CDR1 is LGHNA and CDR2 is YSLEER in the germline V gene. The CDR3 runs to 16 residues. This CDR3 reads CASSQDFPREVNEQYF. DNA for the CDR3: TGCGCCAGCAGCCAAGATTTTCCGCGGGAGGTTAACGAGCAGTACTTC.

A remark on this clone: The same CDR3 arises from other DNA sequences in this sample as well. CDR3 DNA sequence: TGTGCCAGCAGTTACTCCACGGGGACTGAAGCTTTCTTT. Protein: CASSYSTGTEAFF. The V and J genes are TRBV6-6 and TRBJ1-1; the D is unclear. This CDR3 comprises 13 residues. V dropped 0 bases and J dropped 5 bases, with 7 bases sitting between them. Germline assignment: CDR1 MNHNY and CDR2 SVGAGI (reference sequence).

This clone appeared a single time. The genes are TRBV19 and TRBJ2-7; 11 bases are a match to TRBD2. Trimming cost V 7 bases and J 1 base; bases outside gene matches: 6. CDR3 length: 15 residues. Germline CDR1 LNHDA, CDR2 SQIVND (reference sequence). The CDR3 sequence: CASTPSGGHSYEQYF. The DNA for the CDR3 is TGTGCCAGTACACCTAGCGGGGGGCATTCCTACGAGCAGTACTTC.

The V and J genes are TRBV15 and TRBJ1-1, with D unresolved. This CDR3 has 13 residues. V lost 6 bases and J 7 bases, leaving 15 bases between the germline ends. The germline CDR1 and CDR2 sequences are LNHNV and YYDKDF (reference sequence). CDR3 bases: TGTGCCACCAGTCCCGGTCTTACCCTTGAAGCTTTCTTT. This codes for CATSPGLTLEAFF.

This chain joins TRBV6-5 and TRBJ2-5, with 11 nucleotides matching TRBD1. Germline V gene sequence: CDR1 MNHEY, CDR2 SVGAGI. The CDR3 consists of 13 residues. The junction had 1 base not matched to a gene; V was cut back by 4 bases and J by 6 bases. In DNA form, the CDR3 reads TGTGCCAGCAGTTGGGACAGGGGGAAGACCCAGTACTTC. This gives the protein CASSWDRGKTQYF.

V and J are TRBV11-2 and TRBJ2-6, with TRBD2 matching 7 bases. The V gene's germline CDR1 is SGHAT and CDR2 FQNNGV. The CDR3 has 19 residues. V shed 7 bases, J shed 0 bases, and the junction held 15 bases outside the gene matches. CDR3: CASTFNPREAFSGANVLTF. The CDR3 coding sequence is TGTGCCAGCACCTTCAACCCTCGGGAGGCGTTCTCTGGGGCCAACGTCCTGACTTTC. Full variable domain (rest looked up from reference TRBV11-2 and TRBJ2-6): EAGVAQSPRYKIIEKRQSVAFWCNPISGHATLYWYQQILGQGPKLLIQFQNNGVVDDSQLPKDRFSAERLKGVDSTLKIQPAKLEDSAVYLCASTFNPREAFSGANVLTFGAGSRLTVL.

J is TRBJ1-1 and V is TRBV7-2, with a weak D call TRBD1 (5 bases). CDR3 length: 12 amino acids. Trimming cost V 4 bases and J 7 bases, with 10 bases left between them. Germline V lookup: CDR1 SGHTA, CDR2 FQGNSA. CDR3 DNA sequence: TGTGCCAGCAGCTCTCAGGGAAGTGAAGCTTTCTTT. Residues: CASSSQGSEAFF.

The rearrangement joins TRBV9 to TRBJ2-5; TRBD2 matches 11 bases. The CDR3 has 16 residues. Unmatched junction bases numbered 9, after V lost 3 bases and J lost 5 bases. Germline V gene sequence: CDR1 SGDLS, CDR2 YYNGEE. The CDR3 region is CASSAASGGFGETQYF. Written as DNA, the CDR3 is TGTGCCAGCAGCGCGGCTAGCGGGGGGTTTGGGGAGACCCAGTACTTC.

This clone was recorded a few times. The V and J genes are TRBV4-1 and TRBJ1-1, with D perhaps TRBD1 (5 bases). Germline V gene lookup returns CDR1 MGHRA and CDR2 YSYEKL. The CDR3 has 14 residues. V lost 3 bases and J 4 bases, leaving 12 bases between the germline ends. As DNA, the CDR3 is TGCGCCAGCAGCCACGACAGCCTTTTCACTGAAGCTTTCTTT. Its protein product is CASSHDSLFTEAFF.

The chain is built from TRBV18 and TRBJ2-1; 12 bases are a match to TRBD1. The CDR3 is 17 amino acids. CDR1 is KGHSH and CDR2 is LQKENI in the germline V gene. After removal of 3 bases from V and 12 bases from J, the junction contained 15 bases not matched to a gene. In DNA, the CDR3 is TGTGCCAGCTCACCCCCACTTTTGAGGGACAGGGGGCCTCTGCAGTTCTTC. Amino acid sequence: CASSPPLLRDRGPLQFF.

The chain joins TRBV5-4 to TRBJ2-1; tentatively, D is TRBD1 (5 bases). This CDR3 contains 12 residues. The V and J ends lost 5 bases and 10 bases respectively, with 13 bases between them. Germline lookup yields CDR1 SGHNT and CDR2 YYREEE (reference sequence). The CDR3 reads CASRSQGDEQFF. In nucleotides, the CDR3 is TGTGCCAGCAGGTCGCAGGGTGACGAGCAGTTCTTC.

The chain is built from TRBV2 and TRBJ1-1; a weak D match, TRBD1 (5 bases). The V and J ends lost 7 bases and 3 bases respectively, with 15 bases between them. This CDR3 comprises 14 residues. CDR1 and CDR2 from the germline V gene are SNHLY and FYNNEI. CDR3 DNA: TGTGCCAGCATCTCGGGGGGGTCGGACACTGAAGCTTTCTTT. Amino acids: CASISGGSDTEAFF.

This chain joins TRBV7-2 and TRBJ2-5, with TRBD1 identical over 9 bases. In germline, CDR1 is SGHTA, CDR2 FQGNSA. V lost 1 base and J lost 5; bases outside the gene matches: 8. This CDR3 spans 16 amino acids. This chain's CDR3 is CASSLGTGEGWETQYF. The CDR3 DNA reads TGTGCCAGCAGCTTAGGGACAGGGGAAGGATGGGAGACCCAGTACTTC. The full variable domain, rest sourced from reference TRBV7-2 and TRBJ2-5, is GAGVSQSPSNKVTEKGKDVELRCDPISGHTALYWYRQSLGQGLEFLIYFQGNSAPDKSGLPSDRFSAERTGGSVSTLTIQRTQQEDSAVYLCASSLGTGEGWETQYFGPGTRLLVL.

The J gene is TRBJ2-7, the V gene TRBV7-6; possibly TRBD2 for D (5 bases). Germline V gene sequence: CDR1 SGHVS, CDR2 FNYEAQ. CDR3 size: 14 residues. Trimming took off 1 base at V and 8 bases at J, with 15 bases between the two ends. CDR3 DNA: TGTGCCAGCAGCTTAGTTCAGGAGGATTGGAAGCAGTACTTC. It translates to CASSLVQEDWKQYF.

The rearrangement joins TRBV19 to TRBJ1-3, with D possibly matching TRBD1 (6 bases). Germline CDR1 is LNHDA and CDR2 is SQIVND (reference sequence). The ends were cut back, 7 bases at V and 4 bases at J, with 11 bases in the middle. The CDR3 sequence is 13 residues long. CDR3 loop: CASNRGQGNTIYF. In nucleotides, the CDR3 is TGTGCCAGTAATAGGGGACAAGGAAACACCATATATTTT.